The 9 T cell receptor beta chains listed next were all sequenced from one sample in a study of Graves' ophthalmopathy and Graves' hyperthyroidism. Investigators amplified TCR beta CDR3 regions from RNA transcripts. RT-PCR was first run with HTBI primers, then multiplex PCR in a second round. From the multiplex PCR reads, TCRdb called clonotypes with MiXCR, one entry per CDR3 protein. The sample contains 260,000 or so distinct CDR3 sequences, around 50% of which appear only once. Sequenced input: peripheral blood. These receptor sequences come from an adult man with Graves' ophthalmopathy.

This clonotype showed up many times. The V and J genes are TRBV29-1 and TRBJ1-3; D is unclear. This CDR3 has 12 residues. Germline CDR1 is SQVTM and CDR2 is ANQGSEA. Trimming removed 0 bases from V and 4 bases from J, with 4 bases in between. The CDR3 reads CSVEDEGNTIYF. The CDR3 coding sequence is TGCAGCGTTGAAGATGAAGGAAACACCATATATTTT.

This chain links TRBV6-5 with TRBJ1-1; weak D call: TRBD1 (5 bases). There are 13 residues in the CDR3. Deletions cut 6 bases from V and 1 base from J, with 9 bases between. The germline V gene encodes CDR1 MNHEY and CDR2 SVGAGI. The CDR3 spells CASRFGQNTEAFF. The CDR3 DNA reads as TGTGCCAGCAGATTTGGACAGAACACTGAAGCTTTCTTT.

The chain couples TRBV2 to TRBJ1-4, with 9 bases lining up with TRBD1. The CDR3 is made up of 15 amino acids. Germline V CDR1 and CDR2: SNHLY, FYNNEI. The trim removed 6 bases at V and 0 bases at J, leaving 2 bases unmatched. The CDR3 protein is CASRDRGATNEKLFF. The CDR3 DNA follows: TGTGCCAGCAGGGACAGGGGTGCAACTAATGAAAAACTGTTTTTT.

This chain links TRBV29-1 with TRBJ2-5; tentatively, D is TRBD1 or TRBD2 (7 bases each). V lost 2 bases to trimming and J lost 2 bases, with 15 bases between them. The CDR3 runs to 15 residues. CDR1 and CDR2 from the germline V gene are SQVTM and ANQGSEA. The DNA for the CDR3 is TGCAGCGTTGAACCTGGGGGGGACAGTCAAGAGACCCAGTACTTC. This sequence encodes CSVEPGGDSQETQYF.

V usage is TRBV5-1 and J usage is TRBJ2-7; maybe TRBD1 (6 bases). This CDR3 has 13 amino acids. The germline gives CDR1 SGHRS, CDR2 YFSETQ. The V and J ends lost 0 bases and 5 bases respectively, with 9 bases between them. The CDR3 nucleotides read TGCGCCAGCAGCTTGGACAGGGTCGACGAGCAGTACTTC. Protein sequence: CASSLDRVDEQYF.

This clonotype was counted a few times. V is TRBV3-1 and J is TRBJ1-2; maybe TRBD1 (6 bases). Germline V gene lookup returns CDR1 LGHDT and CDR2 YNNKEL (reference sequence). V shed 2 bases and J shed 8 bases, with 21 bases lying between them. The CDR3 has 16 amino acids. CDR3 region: CASSQSAGARGDGYTF. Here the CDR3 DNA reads TGTGCCAGCAGCCAATCCGCAGGGGCCAGGGGAGACGGCTACACCTTC.

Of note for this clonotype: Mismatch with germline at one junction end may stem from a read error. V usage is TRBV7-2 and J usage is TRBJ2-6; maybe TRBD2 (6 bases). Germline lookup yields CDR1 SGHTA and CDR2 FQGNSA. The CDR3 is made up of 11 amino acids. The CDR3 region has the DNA TGTGCCAGCAGCAATTGGGGAGGTGAAGCTTTC. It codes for CASSNWGGEAF.

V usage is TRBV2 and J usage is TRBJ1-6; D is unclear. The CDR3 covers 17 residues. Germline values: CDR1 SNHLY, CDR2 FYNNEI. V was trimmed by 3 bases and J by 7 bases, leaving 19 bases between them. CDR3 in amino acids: CASSDSRAVVRNSPLHF. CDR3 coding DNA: TGTGCCAGCAGTGACTCTAGGGCAGTAGTGAGGAATTCACCCCTCCACTTT.

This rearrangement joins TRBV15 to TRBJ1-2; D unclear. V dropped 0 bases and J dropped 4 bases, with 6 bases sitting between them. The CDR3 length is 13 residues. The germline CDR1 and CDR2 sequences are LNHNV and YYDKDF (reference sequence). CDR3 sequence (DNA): TGTGCCACCAGCAGAGACAGTTCCTATGGCTACACCTTC. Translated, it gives CATSRDSSYGYTF.